This T cell receptor (beta chain) originates from a study of shared clonotypes between healthy human individuals. Whole-study results and caveats: Exclusively blood specimens were collected; tissue repertoires likely differ.

Germline V lookup: CDR1 LNHNV, CDR2 YYDKDF (reference sequence). The CDR3 extends over 14 amino acids. V was shortened by 1 base and J by 6 bases, with 12 bases between the two germline ends. Generated by immunoSEQ multiplex PCR, the TCRdb table keeps only in-frame clones and is missing some. Among over a million clones listed, roughly 96% were seen once. On this clone itself: Its antigen is as yet unknown.

The chain uses TRBV15 and TRBJ2-5; no clear D gene. The specimen sequenced was naive CD4+ T cells sorted from blood. Subset of the sample: CD45RA+ positively selected. This receptor was obtained from a man aged 30 to 45 in good health. CDR3 coding DNA: TGTGCCACCAGCAGAGGAGGAAGCGAGAAGACCCAGTACTTC. This translates into CATSRGGSEKTQYF.